This entry lists 18 T cell receptor beta chains sequenced from one sample in a study of cytomegalovirus exposure and HLA in healthy donors (TCRdb year 2017). Preparation of the library involved the immunoSEQ multiplex PCR assay. The multiplex PCR relied on a mix of 60 forward primers for TCR Vbeta segments and 13 reverse primers for TCR Jbeta segments. Not all clones reach the TCRdb copy of this immuneACCESS table, which keeps in-frame sequences only. Checked studies attribute under half of the gap to unresolved V genes and leave the rest unexplained. Within this sample are 200,000 or so clones, with roughly 80% of them counted one time only. 2% to 2.5% of the sample is taken by the ten largest. Sequencing used PBMCs. The receptors shown here come from a woman aged 30 to 39 in good health and CMV-seropositive.

This chain uses TRBV9 with TRBJ2-1, with D possibly matching TRBD2 (6 bases). CDR1 SGDLS and CDR2 YYNGEE come from the germline V gene. V lost 4 bases to trimming and J lost 10 bases, with 18 bases between them. The length of the CDR3 is 14 residues. The chain's CDR3 is CASSPRVTSLEQFF. In DNA form, the CDR3 reads TGTGCCAGCAGCCCCAGAGTGACTAGTTTGGAGCAGTTCTTC. The variable domain in full, with the rest retrieved from reference TRBV9 and TRBJ2-1, is DSGVTQTPKHLITATGQRVTLRCSPRSGDLSVYWYQQSLDQGLQFLIQYYNGEERAKGNILERFSAQQFPDLHSELNLSSLELGDSALYFCASSPRVTSLEQFFGPGTRLTVL.

This clone was detected only a few times. The chain uses TRBV6-1 and TRBJ1-1; TRBD1 might be the D (5 bases). V dropped 2 bases and J dropped 11 bases, with 18 bases sitting between them. Germline V lookup: CDR1 MNHNS, CDR2 SASEGT. The CDR3 extends over 14 amino acids. The CDR3 DNA follows: TGTGCCAGCAGTGAATTAAAAGGGGTCTTGGGGGCTTTCTTT. Encoded protein: CASSELKGVLGAFF.

The chain recombines TRBV7-9 with TRBJ2-7; D is perhaps TRBD1 (5 bases). The CDR3 extends over 14 amino acids. The ends were cut back, 5 bases at V and 7 bases at J, with 18 bases in the middle. Per germline, CDR1 SEHNR and CDR2 FQNEAQ (reference sequence). This CDR3 is CASSQSGARSEQYF. The CDR3 DNA reads TGTGCCAGCAGCCAATCTGGGGCACGGTCTGAGCAGTACTTC.

V is TRBV5-5 and J is TRBJ1-1, with a tentative D call TRBD1 (5 bases). Trimming stripped 0 bases from V and 5 bases from J, with 14 bases between. Per germline, CDR1 SGHKS and CDR2 YYEKEE (reference sequence). The CDR3 length is 15 residues. CDR3 sequence (DNA): TGTGCCAGCAGCTTGGCCGGCAGGGTGGTTACTGAAGCTTTCTTT. Protein: CASSLAGRVVTEAFF.

This chain connects TRBV6-5 to TRBJ1-2, with D uncertain. Germline V gene lookup returns CDR1 MNHEY and CDR2 SVGAGI. Trimming removed 7 bases at V and 0 bases at J, with 9 bases between. This CDR3 is built from 13 residues. The CDR3 spells CASTRGANYGYTF. In DNA, the CDR3 is TGTGCCAGCACCCGGGGAGCTAACTATGGCTACACCTTC.

This clone showed up just a few times. This sequence joins TRBV25-1 and TRBJ2-7; a weak D match, TRBD2 (6 bases). Germline loops: CDR1 MGHDK, CDR2 SYGVNS. The CDR3 consists of 16 residues. Trimming cost V 5 bases and J 4 bases, with 21 bases left between them. The CDR3 bases are TGTGCCAGCAGTTTCCACTACCGACTAGGAAAGTACGAGCAGTACTTC. Protein: CASSFHYRLGKYEQYF.

V usage is TRBV5-1 and J usage is TRBJ2-1; 11 bases line up with TRBD2. Germline V gene data show CDR1 as SGHRS and CDR2 as YFSETQ. The V segment lost 5 bases and the J segment 4 bases; nucleotides outside the gene matches: 8. This CDR3 has 16 amino acids. As DNA, the CDR3 is TGCGCCAGCAGTGAGGACGGGACTAGCGGATACAATGAGCAGTTCTTC. Translated: CASSEDGTSGYNEQFF.

The V and J genes are TRBV15 and TRBJ1-2; TRBD1 agrees at 7 bases. Trimming at V came to 3 bases and at J to 2 bases, leaving 6 bases not matched to a gene. The CDR3 totals 15 residues. Germline-derived CDR1 and CDR2 are LNHNV and YYDKDF (reference sequence). CDR3 DNA sequence: TGTGCCACCAGCAGCCGACAGGGAGCGAACTATGGCTACACCTTC. This encodes CATSSRQGANYGYTF. Variable domain in full (rest from reference TRBV15 and TRBJ1-2): DAMVIQNPRYQVTQFGKPVTLSCSQTLNHNVMYWYQQKSSQAPKLLFHYYDKDFNNEADTPDNFQSRRPNTSFCFLDIRSPGLGDTAMYLCATSSRQGANYGYTFGSGTRLTVV.

The chain links TRBV7-9 to TRBJ2-3; 7 bases align to TRBD2. V lost 3 bases, J lost 2 bases, and 5 bases stayed unmatched. Germline CDR1 is SEHNR and CDR2 is FQNEAQ (reference sequence). The CDR3 loop spans 15 amino acids. Written as DNA, the CDR3 is TGTGCCAGCAGCTTCGGGACTACCGTCACAGATACGCAGTATTTT. Amino acids: CASSFGTTVTDTQYF.

This chain joins TRBV28 and TRBJ2-5; unclear D gene. The V gene lost 2 bases and the J gene lost 5 bases, with 12 bases spanning the gap. Germline V gene data show CDR1 as MDHEN and CDR2 as SYDVKM. CDR3 size: 14 residues. The chain's CDR3 is CASSLIRYSETQYF. The CDR3 coding sequence is TGTGCCAGCAGTTTAATTCGGTACAGTGAGACCCAGTACTTC.

CDR3 region: CASRSGQADGYTF. The DNA for the CDR3 is TGTGCCAGCAGGTCAGGACAGGCGGATGGCTACACCTTC. This chain links TRBV7-6 with TRBJ1-2, with TRBD1 matching over 7 bases. The V and J ends lost 6 bases and 6 bases, in that order; junction bases with no gene match: 7. Germline V gene lookup returns CDR1 SGHVS and CDR2 FNYEAQ. The CDR3 is 13 amino acids.

This clone was seen only a few times. The same CDR3 can be traced to other DNA sequences in this sample. The CDR3: CASSQEGGSYNEQFF. The DNA of the CDR3 is TGCGCCAGCAGCCAAGAGGGGGGCTCCTACAATGAGCAGTTCTTC. The rearrangement joins TRBV4-3 to TRBJ2-1, with D maybe TRBD2 (6 bases). Trimming stripped 0 bases from V and 0 bases from J, with 6 bases between. Germline CDR1 LGHNA, CDR2 YSLEER. The length of the CDR3 is 15 residues.

V usage is TRBV5-4 and J usage is TRBJ2-3; 9 bases align to TRBD2. V lost 4 bases and J lost 0; bases outside the gene matches: 12. This CDR3 is 18 amino acids long. Germline V lookup: CDR1 SGHNT, CDR2 YYREEE (reference sequence). The CDR3 coding sequence is TGTGCCAGCAGCCAAGGGTATATAGCGGGAGTCAGCACAGATACGCAGTATTTT. This encodes CASSQGYIAGVSTDTQYF.

The chain recombines TRBV6-1 with TRBJ2-1; 9 bases fit TRBD1. In germline, CDR1 is MNHNS, CDR2 SASEGT. The CDR3 runs to 13 residues. V dropped 6 bases and J dropped 7; count of bases not matched to a gene: 4. In DNA form, the CDR3 reads TGTGCCAGCAGCAGACAGGGGGGGAATGAGCAGTTCTTC. It translates to CASSRQGGNEQFF.

This clone was seen more than once but under ten times. The rearrangement links TRBV5-1 to TRBJ1-1; no firm D call. V was trimmed by 3 bases and J by 0 bases, leaving 15 bases between them. This CDR3 is built from 16 residues. The germline V gene has CDR1 SGHRS and CDR2 YFSETQ. Written as DNA, the CDR3 is TGCGCCAGCAGCTCCCTACCCAGGCCACTGAACACTGAAGCTTTCTTT. It specifies CASSSLPRPLNTEAFF.

V usage is TRBV5-4 and J usage is TRBJ1-4, with D possibly TRBD1 on 6 matching bases. Trimming pared 0 bases from V and 5 bases from J, leaving 14 bases between. The CDR3 has 16 amino acids. CDR1 and CDR2 from the germline V gene are SGHNT and YYREEE (reference sequence). The CDR3 DNA sequence: TGTGCCAGCAGCTTGGGTCGCAGGGGCGGGAATGAAAAACTGTTTTTT. It codes for CASSLGRRGGNEKLFF.

As for this clone: The same CDR3 is also encoded by other DNA sequences in this sample. This sequence joins TRBV7-6 and TRBJ2-2; TRBD1 aligns across 7 bases. The J segment lost 0 bases and the V segment lost 4 bases, leaving 2 bases of the junction unmatched. CDR3 length: 15 residues. Per germline, CDR1 SGHVS and CDR2 FNYEAQ. The CDR3 DNA sequence: TGTGCCAGCAGCTCCGGGACAGCGAACACCGGGGAGCTGTTTTTT. As protein: CASSSGTANTGELFF.

This chain joins TRBV28 and TRBJ2-7; 8 bases agree with TRBD2. Trimming removed 8 bases from V and 0 bases from J; junction bases left unmatched: 3. The CDR3 contains 13 residues. CDR1 MDHEN and CDR2 SYDVKM come from the germline V gene. CDR3 loop: CASRGGLSYEQYF. The CDR3 nucleotides read TGTGCCAGCCGGGGGGGGCTCTCCTACGAGCAGTACTTC. Based on the CDR3 plus reference TRBV28 and TRBJ2-7, the full variable domain is DVKVTQSSRYLVKRTGEKVFLECVQDMDHENMFWYRQDPGLGLRLIYFSYDVKMKEKGDIPEGYSVSREKKERFSLILESASTNQTSMYLCASRGGLSYEQYFGPGTRLTVT.